This TCR beta chain derives from a study of cytomegalovirus exposure and HLA in healthy donors. As for the study in general: An early data release held approximately 85 million unique TCRs from HLA-typed donors. Study-wide findings and caveats: CMV serostatus stood as the only immune exposure information on hand.

Trimming shortened V by 3 bases and J by 9 bases, and 18 bases separated the two germline ends. Germline values: CDR1 MDHEN, CDR2 SYDVKM. CDR3 length equals 15 residues. The primer mix had 60 Vbeta and 13 Jbeta primers. TCRdb keeps only in-frame clones here, not all; method: immunoSEQ multiplex PCR. The sample consists of fewer than 200,000 clones, over 65% of them appearing once. Details on this clone: Its antigen is unidentified.

This TCR derives from a man between 60 and 70 years old in good health and CMV-seronegative. The sample taken for sequencing was PBMCs. V is TRBV28 and J is TRBJ2-1; perhaps TRBD1 as D (6 bases). The CDR3 DNA reads TGTGCCAGCAGTTTGGGGACCTACAGGGTAGGTGAGCAGTTCTTC. It encodes CASSLGTYRVGEQFF.